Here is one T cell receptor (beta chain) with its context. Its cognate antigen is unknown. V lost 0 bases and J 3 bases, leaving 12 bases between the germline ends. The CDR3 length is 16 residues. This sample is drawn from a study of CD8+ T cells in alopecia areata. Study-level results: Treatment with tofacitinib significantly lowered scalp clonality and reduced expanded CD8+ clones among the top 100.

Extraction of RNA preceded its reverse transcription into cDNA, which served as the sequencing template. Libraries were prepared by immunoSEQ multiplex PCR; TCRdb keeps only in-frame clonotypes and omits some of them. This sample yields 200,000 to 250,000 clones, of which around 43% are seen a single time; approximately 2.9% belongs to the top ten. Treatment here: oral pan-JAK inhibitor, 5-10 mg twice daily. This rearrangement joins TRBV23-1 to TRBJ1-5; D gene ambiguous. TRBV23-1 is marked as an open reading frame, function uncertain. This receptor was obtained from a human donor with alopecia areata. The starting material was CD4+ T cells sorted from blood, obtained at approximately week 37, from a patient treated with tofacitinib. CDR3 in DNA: TGCGCCAGCAGTCAATCCGCCGGGTTTGACAATCAGCCCCAGCATTTT. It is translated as CASSQSAGFDNQPQHF.